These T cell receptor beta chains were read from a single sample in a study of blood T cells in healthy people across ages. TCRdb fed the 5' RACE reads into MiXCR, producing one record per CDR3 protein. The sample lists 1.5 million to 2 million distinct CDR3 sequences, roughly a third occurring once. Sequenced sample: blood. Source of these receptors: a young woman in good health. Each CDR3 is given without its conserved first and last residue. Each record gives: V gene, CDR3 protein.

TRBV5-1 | ASSLGDTKPQH
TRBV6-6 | ASTRDSGRAPLH
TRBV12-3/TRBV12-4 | ASSLGLDYEQY
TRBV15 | ATSRQGDSGYT
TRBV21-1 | ASSKVRSSGNQPQH
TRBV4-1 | ASSPGTVTSTDTQY
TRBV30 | AWSVNREETQY
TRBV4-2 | ASSREEFWDTQY
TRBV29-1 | SVIRRDRGYNEQF
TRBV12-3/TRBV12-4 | ASSIRAEYYGYT
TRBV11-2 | TSSFRGDEQF
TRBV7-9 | ASSLDTGSNQPQH
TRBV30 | AWSVQGSGELF
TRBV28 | ASSFTGRGVYEQY
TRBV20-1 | SARAVRLAIGEQY
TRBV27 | ASSSLAGTPSTDTQY
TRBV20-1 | SAKEGGSNQPQH
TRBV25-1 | ASRRQGDNEKLF
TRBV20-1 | SARTVYNEQF
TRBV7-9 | ASSWGTGKNIQY
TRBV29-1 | SVEWSSGKRGDTQY
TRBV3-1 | ASSSSWGLYNEQF
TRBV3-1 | ASSHPGTSGTYEQY
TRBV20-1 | SARDPGSAMNTEAF
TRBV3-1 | ASSQSKGASEQF
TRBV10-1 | ASSEGSGGYHQETQY
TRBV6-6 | ASGLGQLGSGNTIY
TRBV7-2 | ASSLDRQGGSYTQY
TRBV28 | ASSLILEEQY
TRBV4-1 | ASSLSPGGGEQF
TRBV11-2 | ACSQTLAGANSPLH
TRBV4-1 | ASSLWTGEYGYT
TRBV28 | ASSFGRGIGKTGRETQY